This T cell receptor (beta chain) was sequenced during a study of blood T cells in healthy people across ages. Through a sample-barcoded 5' primer and a J-beta primer mix, a second PCR was run for about 6 to 12 cycles. A single record per CDR3 protein comes from TCRdb applying MiXCR to the 5' RACE reads. The data contain approximately 800,000 distinct CDR3 sequences, less than 70% of them seen just once; the ten biggest clones take up about 42%. This clonotype was detected only a few times. The sequenced material came from blood. The TCR originated in a man of 80 years or more in good health.

DNA for the CDR3: TGTGCCAGCAGCTTGGCGCAGGACTATGGCTACACCTTC. It specifies CASSLAQDYGYTF. The V and J genes are TRBV11-2 and TRBJ1-2; D is unresolved. In germline, CDR1 is SGHAT, CDR2 FQNNGV. Deletions cut 3 bases from V and 3 bases from J, with 8 bases between. This CDR3 contains 13 residues.